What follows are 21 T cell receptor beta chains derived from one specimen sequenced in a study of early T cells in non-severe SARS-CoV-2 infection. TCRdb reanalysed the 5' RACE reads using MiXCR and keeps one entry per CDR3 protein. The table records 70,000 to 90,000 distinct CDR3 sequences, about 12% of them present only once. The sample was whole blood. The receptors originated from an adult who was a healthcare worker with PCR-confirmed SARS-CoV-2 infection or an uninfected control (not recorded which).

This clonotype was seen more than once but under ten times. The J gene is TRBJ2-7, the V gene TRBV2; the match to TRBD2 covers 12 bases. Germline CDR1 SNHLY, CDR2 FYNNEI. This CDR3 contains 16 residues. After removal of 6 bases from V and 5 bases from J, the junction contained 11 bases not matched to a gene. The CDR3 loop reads CASRDIGLAGFDEQYF. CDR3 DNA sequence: TGTGCCAGCAGGGATATCGGACTAGCGGGATTTGACGAGCAGTACTTC.

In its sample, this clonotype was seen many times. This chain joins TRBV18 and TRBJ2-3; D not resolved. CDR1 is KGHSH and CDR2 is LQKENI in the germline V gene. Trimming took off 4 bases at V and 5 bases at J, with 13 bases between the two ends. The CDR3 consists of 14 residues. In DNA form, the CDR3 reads TGTGCCAGCTCACGGGAACCGCTGCGAGATACGCAGTATTTT. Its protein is CASSREPLRDTQYF.

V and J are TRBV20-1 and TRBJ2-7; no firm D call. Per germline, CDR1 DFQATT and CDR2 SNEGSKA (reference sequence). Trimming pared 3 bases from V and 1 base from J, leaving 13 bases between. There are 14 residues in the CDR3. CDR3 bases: TGCAGTGCTAGGGACGAGACATGGTCCTACGAGCAGTACTTC. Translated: CSARDETWSYEQYF.

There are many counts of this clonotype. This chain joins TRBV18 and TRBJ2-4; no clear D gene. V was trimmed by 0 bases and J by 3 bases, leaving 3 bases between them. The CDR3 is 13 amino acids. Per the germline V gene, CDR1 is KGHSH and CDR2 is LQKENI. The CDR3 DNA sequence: TGTGCCAGCTCACCACCGGGCAAAAACATTCAGTACTTC. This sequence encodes CASSPPGKNIQYF. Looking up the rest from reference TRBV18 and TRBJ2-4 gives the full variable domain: NAGVMQNPRHLVRRRGQEARLRCSPMKGHSHVYWYRQLPEEGLKFMVYLQKENIIDESGMPKERFSAEFPKEGPSILRIQQVVRGDSAAYFCASSPPGKNIQYFGAGTRLSVL.

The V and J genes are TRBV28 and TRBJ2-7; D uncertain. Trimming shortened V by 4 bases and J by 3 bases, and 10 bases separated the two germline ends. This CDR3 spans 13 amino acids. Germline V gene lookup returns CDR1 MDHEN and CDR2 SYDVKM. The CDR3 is CASSSGPRYEQYF. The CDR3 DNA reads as TGTGCCAGCAGTTCTGGTCCGCGCTACGAGCAGTACTTC. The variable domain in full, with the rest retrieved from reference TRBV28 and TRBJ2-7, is DVKVTQSSRYLVKRTGEKVFLECVQDMDHENMFWYRQDPGLGLRLIYFSYDVKMKEKGDIPEGYSVSREKKERFSLILESASTNQTSMYLCASSSGPRYEQYFGPGTRLTVT.

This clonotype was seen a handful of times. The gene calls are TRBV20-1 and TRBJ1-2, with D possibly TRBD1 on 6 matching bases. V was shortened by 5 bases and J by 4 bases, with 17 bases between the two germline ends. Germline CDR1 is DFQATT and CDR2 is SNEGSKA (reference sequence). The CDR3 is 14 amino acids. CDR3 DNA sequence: TGCAGTGCTGGGGGGGCCTCTCCGGGCTATGGCTACACCTTC. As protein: CSAGGASPGYGYTF.

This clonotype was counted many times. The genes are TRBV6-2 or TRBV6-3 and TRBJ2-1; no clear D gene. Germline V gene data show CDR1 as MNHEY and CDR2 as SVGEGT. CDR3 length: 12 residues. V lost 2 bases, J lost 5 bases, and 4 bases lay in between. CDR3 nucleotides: TGTGCCAGCAGTTACCCCCACAATGAGCAGTTCTTC. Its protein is CASSYPHNEQFF.

The CDR3 loop is CASSVEGHEQFF. CDR3 sequence (DNA): TGTGCCAGCAGCGTAGAGGGCCATGAGCAGTTCTTC. The gene calls are TRBV9 and TRBJ2-1, with no clear D. The V gene's germline CDR1 is SGDLS and CDR2 YYNGEE. This CDR3 has 12 amino acids. V lost 0 bases and J 8 bases, leaving 6 bases between the germline ends.

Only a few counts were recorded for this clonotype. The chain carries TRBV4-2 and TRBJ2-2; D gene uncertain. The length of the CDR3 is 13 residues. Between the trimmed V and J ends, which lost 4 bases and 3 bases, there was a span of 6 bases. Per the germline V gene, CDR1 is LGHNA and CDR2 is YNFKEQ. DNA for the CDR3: TGTGCCAGCAGCCCCGCCTACACCGGGGAGCTGTTTTTT. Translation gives CASSPAYTGELFF.

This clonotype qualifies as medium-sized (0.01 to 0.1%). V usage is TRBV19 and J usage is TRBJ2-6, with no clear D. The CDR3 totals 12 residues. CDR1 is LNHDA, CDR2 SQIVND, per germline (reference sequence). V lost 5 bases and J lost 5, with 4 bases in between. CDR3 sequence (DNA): TGTGCCAGTAGTCCCCGGGCCAACGTCCTGACTTTC. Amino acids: CASSPRANVLTF.

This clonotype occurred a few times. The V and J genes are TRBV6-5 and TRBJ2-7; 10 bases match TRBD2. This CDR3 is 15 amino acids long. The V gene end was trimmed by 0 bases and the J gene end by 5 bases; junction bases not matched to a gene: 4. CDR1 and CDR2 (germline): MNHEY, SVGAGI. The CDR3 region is CASSYSGTSDHEQYF. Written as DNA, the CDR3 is TGTGCCAGCAGTTACTCGGGGACTAGCGACCACGAGCAGTACTTC.

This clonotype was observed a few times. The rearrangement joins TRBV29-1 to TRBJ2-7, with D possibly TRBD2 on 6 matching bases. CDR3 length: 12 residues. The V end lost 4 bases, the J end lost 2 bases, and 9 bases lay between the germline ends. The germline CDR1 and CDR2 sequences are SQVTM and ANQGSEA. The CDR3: CSVAPSAYEQYF. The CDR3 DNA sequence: TGCAGCGTTGCACCTAGCGCCTACGAGCAGTACTTC.

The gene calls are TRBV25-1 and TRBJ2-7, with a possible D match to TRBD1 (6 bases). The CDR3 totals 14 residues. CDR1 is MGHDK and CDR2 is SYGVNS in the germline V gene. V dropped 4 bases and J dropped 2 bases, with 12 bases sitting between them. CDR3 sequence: CASSAQTGAYEQYF. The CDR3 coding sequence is TGTGCCAGCAGTGCCCAGACAGGCGCCTACGAGCAGTACTTC.

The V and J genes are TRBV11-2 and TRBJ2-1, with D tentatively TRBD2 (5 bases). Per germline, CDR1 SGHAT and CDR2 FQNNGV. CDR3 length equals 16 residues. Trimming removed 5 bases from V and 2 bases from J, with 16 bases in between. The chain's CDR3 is CASSIFRGVTYNEQFF. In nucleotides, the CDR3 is TGTGCCAGCAGCATTTTCCGGGGAGTAACCTACAATGAGCAGTTCTTC.

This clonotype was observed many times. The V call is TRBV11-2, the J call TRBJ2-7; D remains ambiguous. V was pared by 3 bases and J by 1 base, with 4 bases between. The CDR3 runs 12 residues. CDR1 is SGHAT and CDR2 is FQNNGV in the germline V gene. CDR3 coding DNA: TGTGCCAGCAGCTTCGGATCCTACGAGCAGTACTTC. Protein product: CASSFGSYEQYF.

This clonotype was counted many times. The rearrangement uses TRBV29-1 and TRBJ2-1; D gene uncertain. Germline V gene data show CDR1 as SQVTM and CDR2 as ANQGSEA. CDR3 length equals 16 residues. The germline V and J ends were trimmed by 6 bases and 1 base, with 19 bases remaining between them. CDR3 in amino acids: CSVAPYSTGSYNEQFF. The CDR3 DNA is TGCAGCGTAGCTCCATACTCGACCGGTTCCTACAATGAGCAGTTCTTC.

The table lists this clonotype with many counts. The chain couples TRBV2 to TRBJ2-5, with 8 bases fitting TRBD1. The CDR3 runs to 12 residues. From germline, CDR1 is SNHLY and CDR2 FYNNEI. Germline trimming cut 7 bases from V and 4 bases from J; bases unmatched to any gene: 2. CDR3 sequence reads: CASTGTGETQYF. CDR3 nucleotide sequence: TGTGCCAGCACCGGGACAGGAGAGACCCAGTACTTC.

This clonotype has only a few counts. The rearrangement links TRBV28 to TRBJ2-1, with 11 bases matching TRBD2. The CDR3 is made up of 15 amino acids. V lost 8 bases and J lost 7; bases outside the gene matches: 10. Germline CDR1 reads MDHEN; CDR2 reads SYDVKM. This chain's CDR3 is CASHLFASGRNEQFF. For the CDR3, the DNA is TGTGCCAGCCATTTATTTGCTAGCGGGAGGAATGAGCAGTTCTTC.

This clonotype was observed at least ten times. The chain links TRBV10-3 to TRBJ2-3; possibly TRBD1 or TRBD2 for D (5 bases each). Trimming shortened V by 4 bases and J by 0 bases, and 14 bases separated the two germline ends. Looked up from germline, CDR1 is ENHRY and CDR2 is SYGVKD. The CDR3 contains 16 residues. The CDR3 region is CAISVSGAVSTDTQYF. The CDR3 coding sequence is TGTGCCATCAGTGTTTCCGGGGCGGTAAGCACAGATACGCAGTATTTT.

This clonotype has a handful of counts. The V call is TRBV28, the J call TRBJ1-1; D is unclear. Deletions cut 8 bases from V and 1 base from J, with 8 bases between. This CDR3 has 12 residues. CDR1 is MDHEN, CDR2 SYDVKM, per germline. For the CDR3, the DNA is TGTGCCAGCCGAGGCGGGAACACTGAAGCTTTCTTT. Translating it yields CASRGGNTEAFF. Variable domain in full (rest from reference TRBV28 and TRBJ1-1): DVKVTQSSRYLVKRTGEKVFLECVQDMDHENMFWYRQDPGLGLRLIYFSYDVKMKEKGDIPEGYSVSREKKERFSLILESASTNQTSMYLCASRGGNTEAFFGQGTRLTVV.

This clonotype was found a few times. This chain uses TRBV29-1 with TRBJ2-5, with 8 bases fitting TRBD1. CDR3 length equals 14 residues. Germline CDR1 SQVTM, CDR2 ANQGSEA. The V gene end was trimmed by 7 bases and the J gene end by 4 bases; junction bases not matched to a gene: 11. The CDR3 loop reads CSAGDRGRGETQYF. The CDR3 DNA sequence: TGCAGCGCCGGAGACAGGGGTAGAGGAGAGACCCAGTACTTC. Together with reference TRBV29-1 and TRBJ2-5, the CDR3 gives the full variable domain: SAVISQKPSRDICQRGTSLTIQCQVDSQVTMMFWYRQQPGQSLTLIATANQGSEATYESGFVIDKFPISRPNLTFSTLTVSNMSPEDSSIYLCSAGDRGRGETQYFGPGTRLLVL.